This entry describes one T cell receptor beta chain. The antigen remains unidentified. The data were obtained in a study of shared clonotypes between healthy human individuals. The study, taken as a whole, reports: Clonotypes shared by all four sorted-subset donors had higher generation probabilities than non-shared clonotypes. Rarefaction exposed incomplete sorted-subset sequencing despite large depth.

Some clones are missing from TCRdb's copy, which holds only in-frame ones; the method was immunoSEQ multiplex PCR. The sample holds roughly 600,000 clones; roughly 98% are singletons and the top ten take less than 0.35%. Terminally differentiated effector memory CD45RA+ cells were left out of the naive CD8 fraction, which was CD45RO-negative and positively selected for CCR7. J lost 2 bases, V lost 3 bases, and 13 bases had no gene match. The CDR3 loop spans 17 amino acids. Germline V lookup: CDR1 SQVTM, CDR2 ANQGSEA. The sequence was obtained from a man aged 25 to 45 in good health. The sample taken for sequencing was naive CD8+ T cells sorted from blood. V usage is TRBV29-1 and J usage is TRBJ2-7; TRBD2 matches 10 bases. CDR3 nucleotide sequence: TGCAGCGTTGATGGGCTAGCGGGAGCCGGTCCTACCTACGAGCAGTACTTC. It is translated as CSVDGLAGAGPTYEQYF.